The present T cell receptor beta chain was sequenced within a study of PD-L1 blockade in urothelial cancer. Overall study findings and caveats: Durable-benefit patients had greater expansion of tumor-associated blood clones at 3 weeks.

A remark on this clone: What it binds is not known.

Method: immunoSEQ multiplex PCR; TCRdb's copy keeps in-frame clones and lacks some. Of around 2,400 clones in the sample, roughly a third were seen once. CDR3 size: 16 residues. V lost 6 bases and J 0 bases, leaving 15 bases between the germline ends. The germline V gene has CDR1 SNHLY and CDR2 FYNNEI. This sequence originates from a man between 60 and 75 years old with urothelial cancer. The chain has TRBV2 and TRBJ1-3; D is perhaps TRBD1 (6 bases). This sample comprised tumor tissue, obtained before atezolizumab (anti-PD-L1) treatment. CDR3: CASSFVAGVSGNTIYF. The CDR3 region has the DNA TGTGCCAGCAGCTTCGTGGCAGGGGTCTCTGGAAACACCATATATTTT.